The 17 T cell receptor beta chains listed next were all sequenced from one sample in a study of T cell changes during pregnancy in multiple sclerosis. Sequenced by immunoSEQ multiplex PCR; TCRdb stores in-frame clones only, minus some. The data hold tens of thousands of clones, with around 94% observed a single time. Specimen: CD8+ T cells from peripheral blood mononuclear cells, collected before pregnancy. The receptors come from a female donor with multiple sclerosis, enrolled in a pregnancy study.

J is TRBJ2-7 and V is TRBV10-2, with 8 nucleotides matching TRBD2. Unmatched junction bases numbered 7, after V lost 6 bases and J lost 3 bases. In germline, CDR1 is WSHSY, CDR2 SAAADI. The length of the CDR3 is 14 residues. CDR3 amino acids: CASSDSGALYEQYF. CDR3 sequence (DNA): TGCGCCAGCAGCGATAGCGGGGCCCTCTACGAGCAGTACTTC.

Note on this clone: This sample also contains other DNA sequences that code for the same CDR3. The V gene is TRBV7-6, the J gene TRBJ2-7; 11 bases match TRBD2. Germline CDR1 and CDR2: SGHVS and FNYEAQ. V shed 2 bases, J shed 5 bases, and the junction held 5 bases outside the gene matches. The CDR3 totals 15 residues. This CDR3 is CASSLILAGAHEQYF. The CDR3 bases are TGTGCCAGCAGCTTAATACTAGCGGGAGCCCACGAGCAGTACTTC.

The chain employs TRBV27 and TRBJ2-7; 8 bases are shared with TRBD2. Trimming took 7 bases from V and 1 from J; bases not matched to a gene: 9. The CDR3 is made up of 15 amino acids. Germline lookup yields CDR1 MNHEY and CDR2 SMNVEV (reference sequence). CDR3 nucleotides: TGTGCCAGCATAATCAGGGCGGGAGGTTCCTACGAGCAGTACTTC. This gives the protein CASIIRAGGSYEQYF.

The table lists this clone with a count of one. The V and J genes are TRBV11-2 and TRBJ2-1; D remains ambiguous. Germline V gene data show CDR1 as SGHAT and CDR2 as FQNNGV. CDR3 length: 14 amino acids. Trimming took 1 base from V and 9 from J, leaving 13 bases between them. The chain's CDR3 is CASSLVEHSGEQFF. CDR3 in DNA: TGTGCCAGCAGCTTAGTGGAGCATTCCGGTGAGCAGTTCTTC.

This chain links TRBV19 with TRBJ1-1; D perhaps matches TRBD1 (6 bases). With 9 bases removed from V and 1 base from J, the gap between germline ends came to 9 bases. CDR3 length: 12 residues. CDR1 and CDR2 from the germline V gene are LNHDA and SQIVND (reference sequence). The CDR3 nucleotides are TGTGCCAGCCGGACAGCGAACACTGAAGCTTTCTTT. Protein sequence: CASRTANTEAFF.

The gene calls are TRBV2 and TRBJ1-2; perhaps TRBD1 as D (6 bases). CDR3 size: 11 residues. V shed 9 bases and J shed 8 bases, with 13 bases lying between them. Germline V CDR1 and CDR2: SNHLY, FYNNEI. CDR3 residues: CASYREGGYTF. The CDR3, as DNA: TGTGCCAGTTACAGGGAGGGCGGCTACACCTTC.

This chain connects TRBV13 to TRBJ2-7; TRBD2 agrees at 10 bases. Germline assignment: CDR1 PRHDT and CDR2 FYEKMQ (reference sequence). With 4 bases clipped from V and 2 bases from J, the junction kept 5 bases outside the gene matches. The CDR3 is 15 amino acids. The CDR3 loop is CASSSTSGTTYEQYF. The CDR3 coding sequence is TGTGCCAGCAGCTCCACTAGCGGGACTACCTACGAGCAGTACTTC.

This rearrangement joins TRBV27 to TRBJ2-2; D gene uncertain. The CDR3 has 14 residues. The V end was cut by 4 bases, the J end by 2 bases, with 8 bases between. In germline, CDR1 is MNHEY, CDR2 SMNVEV (reference sequence). The CDR3 nucleotides are TGTGCCAGCAGTTCTCTCTCCAACACCGGGGAGCTGTTTTTT. Translating gives CASSSLSNTGELFF.

This chain links TRBV4-3 with TRBJ2-3; 7 nucleotides agree with TRBD1. V lost 1 base, J lost 3 bases, and 4 bases stayed unmatched. The CDR3 has 15 residues. Per the germline V gene, CDR1 is LGHNA and CDR2 is YSLEER. The chain's CDR3 is CASSQAGGVTDTQYF. DNA for the CDR3: TGCGCCAGCAGCCAAGCAGGGGGAGTAACAGATACGCAGTATTTT.

The rearrangement joins TRBV7-2 to TRBJ2-7, with TRBD2 identical over 9 bases. V shed 5 bases and J 2 bases; nucleotides not matched to a gene: 10. The CDR3 runs to 16 residues. Germline CDR1 reads SGHTA; CDR2 reads FQGNSA. The CDR3 spells CASSPRASGTTYEQYF. The DNA for the CDR3 is TGTGCCAGCAGCCCTCGGGCTAGCGGGACTACCTACGAGCAGTACTTC. The entire variable domain, with the rest obtained from reference TRBV7-2 and TRBJ2-7, is as follows: GAGVSQSPSNKVTEKGKDVELRCDPISGHTALYWYRQSLGQGLEFLIYFQGNSAPDKSGLPSDRFSAERTGGSVSTLTIQRTQQEDSAVYLCASSPRASGTTYEQYFGPGTRLTVT.

This clone was recorded once. The chain carries TRBV7-2 and TRBJ2-7; unclear D gene. The germline CDR1 and CDR2 sequences are SGHTA and FQGNSA. The CDR3 covers 14 residues. The germline V and J ends were trimmed by 1 base and 2 bases, with 9 bases remaining between them. The CDR3 loop reads CASSLDGLPYEQYF. As DNA, the CDR3 is TGTGCCAGCAGCTTAGATGGCTTGCCCTACGAGCAGTACTTC.

V is TRBV13 and J is TRBJ2-1; D is possibly TRBD2 (6 bases). Trimming took 5 bases from V and 5 from J, leaving 16 bases between them. This CDR3 contains 15 residues. Germline values: CDR1 PRHDT, CDR2 FYEKMQ (reference sequence). DNA of the CDR3: TGTGCCAGCAGCAGGAGGGCGGGGCAAAACAATGAGCAGTTCTTC. This gives the protein CASSRRAGQNNEQFF.

This rearrangement joins TRBV2 to TRBJ1-1, with 7 positions matching TRBD1. The J segment lost 3 bases and the V segment lost 3 bases, leaving 7 bases of the junction unmatched. This CDR3 spans 15 amino acids. Germline values: CDR1 SNHLY, CDR2 FYNNEI. As DNA, the CDR3 is TGTGCCAGCAGTGACTTCGGCAGGGGGGACACTGAAGCTTTCTTT. It yields the protein CASSDFGRGDTEAFF. The whole variable domain, remainder taken from reference TRBV2 and TRBJ1-1, is EPEVTQTPSHQVTQMGQEVILRCVPISNHLYFYWYRQILGQKVEFLVSFYNNEISEKSEIFDDQFSVERPDGSNFTLKIRSTKLEDSAMYFCASSDFGRGDTEAFFGQGTRLTVV.

The J gene is TRBJ2-7, the V gene TRBV12-5; D gene unclear. Per the germline V gene, CDR1 is LGHNT and CDR2 is FRNRAP. V was trimmed by 4 bases and J by 3 bases, leaving 4 bases between them. CDR3 size: 11 residues. The CDR3 region is CASGSLYEQYF. CDR3 sequence (DNA): TGTGCTAGTGGTTCCCTCTACGAGCAGTACTTC. Drawing the rest from reference TRBV12-5 and TRBJ2-7, the complete variable domain is DARVTQTPRHKVTEMGQEVTMRCQPILGHNTVFWYRQTMMQGLELLAYFRNRAPLDDSGMPKDRFSAEMPDATLATLKIQPSEPRDSAVYFCASGSLYEQYFGPGTRLTVT.

The chain couples TRBV2 to TRBJ2-3, with 7 bases lining up with TRBD2. The junction had 4 bases not matched to a gene; V was cut back by 4 bases and J by 0 bases. Germline CDR1 and CDR2: SNHLY and FYNNEI. The CDR3 runs 15 residues. CDR3 sequence: CASSGGGASTDTQYF. The DNA for the CDR3 is TGTGCCAGCAGTGGGGGGGGAGCTAGCACAGATACGCAGTATTTT.

The V call is TRBV7-9, the J call TRBJ2-7; TRBD2 matches 11 bases. The length of the CDR3 is 15 residues. V dropped 5 bases and J dropped 1; count of bases not matched to a gene: 4. CDR1 SEHNR and CDR2 FQNEAQ come from the germline V gene (reference sequence). As DNA, the CDR3 is TGTGCCAGCAGCATATCTAGCGGGAGGTCCTACGAGCAGTACTTC. Translating it yields CASSISSGRSYEQYF.

DNA of the CDR3: TGCGCCAGCAGTACAAGAGGCCTAGCGGAAGACAATGAGCAGTTCTTC. Its translation: CASSTRGLAEDNEQFF. The rearrangement uses TRBV4-3 and TRBJ2-1, with 7 bases fitting TRBD2. In germline, CDR1 is LGHNA, CDR2 YSLEER. The CDR3 has 16 residues. The trim removed 6 bases at V and 5 bases at J, leaving 13 bases unmatched.